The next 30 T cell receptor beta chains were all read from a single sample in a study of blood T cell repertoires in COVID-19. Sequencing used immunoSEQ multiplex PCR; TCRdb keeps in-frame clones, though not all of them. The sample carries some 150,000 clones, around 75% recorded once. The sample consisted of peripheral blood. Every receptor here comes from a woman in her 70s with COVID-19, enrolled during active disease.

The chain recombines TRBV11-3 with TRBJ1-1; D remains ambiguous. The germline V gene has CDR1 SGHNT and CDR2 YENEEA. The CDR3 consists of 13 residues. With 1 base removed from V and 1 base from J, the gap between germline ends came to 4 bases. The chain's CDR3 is CASSLGPNTEAFF. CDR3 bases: TGTGCCAGCAGCTTAGGGCCGAACACTGAAGCTTTCTTT.

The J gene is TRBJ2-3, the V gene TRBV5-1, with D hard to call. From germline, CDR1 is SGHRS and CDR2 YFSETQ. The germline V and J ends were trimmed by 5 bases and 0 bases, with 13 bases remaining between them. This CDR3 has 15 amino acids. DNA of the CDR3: TGCGCCAGCAGTTCCAACAGAGCTAGCACAGATACGCAGTATTTT. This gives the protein CASSSNRASTDTQYF.

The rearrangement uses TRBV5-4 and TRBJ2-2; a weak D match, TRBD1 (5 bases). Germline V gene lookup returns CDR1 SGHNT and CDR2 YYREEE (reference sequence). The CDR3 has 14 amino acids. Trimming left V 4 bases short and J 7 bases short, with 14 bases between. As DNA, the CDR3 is TGTGCCAGCAGCCCCGGTGGGGCGGTCGGGGAGCTGTTTTTT. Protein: CASSPGGAVGELFF.

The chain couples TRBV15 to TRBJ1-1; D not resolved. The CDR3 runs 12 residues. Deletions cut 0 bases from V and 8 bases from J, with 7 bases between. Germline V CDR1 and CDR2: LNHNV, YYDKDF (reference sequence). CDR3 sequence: CATSRDHSEAFF. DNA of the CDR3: TGTGCCACCAGCAGAGATCATTCAGAAGCTTTCTTT.

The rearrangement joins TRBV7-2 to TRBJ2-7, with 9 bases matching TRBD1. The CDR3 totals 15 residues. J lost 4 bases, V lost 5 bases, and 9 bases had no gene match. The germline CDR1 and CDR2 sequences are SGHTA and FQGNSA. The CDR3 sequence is CASSLSRQGGYEQYF. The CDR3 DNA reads TGTGCCAGCAGCCTTTCCCGACAGGGGGGGTACGAGCAGTACTTC.

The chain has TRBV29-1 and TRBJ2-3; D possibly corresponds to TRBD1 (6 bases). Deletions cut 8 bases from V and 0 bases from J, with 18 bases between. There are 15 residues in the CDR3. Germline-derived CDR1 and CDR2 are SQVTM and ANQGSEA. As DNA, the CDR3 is TGCAGCCTCACGCCAGGACAGAGAAGCACAGATACGCAGTATTTT. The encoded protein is CSLTPGQRSTDTQYF.

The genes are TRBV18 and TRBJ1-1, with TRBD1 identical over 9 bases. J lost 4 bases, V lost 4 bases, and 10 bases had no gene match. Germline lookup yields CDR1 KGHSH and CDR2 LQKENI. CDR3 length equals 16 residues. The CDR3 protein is CASSLYRTGEGTEAFF. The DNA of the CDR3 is TGTGCCAGCTCACTATACCGGACAGGGGAAGGCACTGAAGCTTTCTTT.

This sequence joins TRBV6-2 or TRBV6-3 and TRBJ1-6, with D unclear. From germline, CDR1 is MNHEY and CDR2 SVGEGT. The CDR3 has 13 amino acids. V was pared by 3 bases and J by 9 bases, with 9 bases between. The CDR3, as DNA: TGTGCCAGCAGTTATAAATTCCCTTCACCCCTCCACTTT. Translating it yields CASSYKFPSPLHF.

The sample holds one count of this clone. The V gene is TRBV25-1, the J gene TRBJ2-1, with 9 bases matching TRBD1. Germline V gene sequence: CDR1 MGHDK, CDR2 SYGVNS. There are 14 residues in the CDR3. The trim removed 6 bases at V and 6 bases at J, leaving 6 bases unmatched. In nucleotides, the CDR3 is TGTGCCAGCAGAGGGACAGGGAGGACCAATGAGCAGTTCTTC. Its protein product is CASRGTGRTNEQFF.

The CDR3 here is CASSVVLAGGYNEQFF. Here the CDR3 DNA reads TGTGCCAGCAGTGTTGTCCTAGCGGGGGGATACAATGAGCAGTTCTTC. The rearrangement links TRBV6-1 to TRBJ2-1; 11 bases match TRBD2. The trim removed 4 bases at V and 4 bases at J, leaving 6 bases unmatched. The CDR3 runs 16 residues. CDR1 MNHNS and CDR2 SASEGT come from the germline V gene.

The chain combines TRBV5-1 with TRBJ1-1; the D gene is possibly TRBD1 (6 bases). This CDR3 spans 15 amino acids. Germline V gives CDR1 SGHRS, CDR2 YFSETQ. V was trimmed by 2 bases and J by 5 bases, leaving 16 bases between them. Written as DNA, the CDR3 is TGCGCCAGCAGCTTCCAGAGCCCGGGACAAACTGAAGCTTTCTTT. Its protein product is CASSFQSPGQTEAFF.

The CDR3 spells CASSPTLDSNYGYTF. The DNA of the CDR3 is TGTGCCAGCTCACCCACACTGGACAGTAACTATGGCTACACCTTC. The chain employs TRBV18 and TRBJ1-2, with D possibly matching TRBD1 (6 bases). V lost 3 bases to trimming and J lost 1 base, with 12 bases between them. CDR3 length: 15 amino acids. Germline CDR1 reads KGHSH; CDR2 reads LQKENI.

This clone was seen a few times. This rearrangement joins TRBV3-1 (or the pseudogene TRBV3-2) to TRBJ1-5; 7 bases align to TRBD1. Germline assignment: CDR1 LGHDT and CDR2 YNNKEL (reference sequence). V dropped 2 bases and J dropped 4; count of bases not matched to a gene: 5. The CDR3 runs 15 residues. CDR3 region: CASSQRAGGNQPQHF. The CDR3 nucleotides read TGTGCCAGCAGCCAAAGGGCAGGGGGAAATCAGCCCCAGCATTTT.

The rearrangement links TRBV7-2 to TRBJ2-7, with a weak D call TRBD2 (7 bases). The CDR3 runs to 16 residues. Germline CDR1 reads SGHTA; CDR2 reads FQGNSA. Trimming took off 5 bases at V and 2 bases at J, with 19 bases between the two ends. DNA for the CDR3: TGTGCCAGCAGCCGTGGGGGGGGCAGAACCACCTACGAGCAGTACTTC. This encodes CASSRGGGRTTYEQYF.

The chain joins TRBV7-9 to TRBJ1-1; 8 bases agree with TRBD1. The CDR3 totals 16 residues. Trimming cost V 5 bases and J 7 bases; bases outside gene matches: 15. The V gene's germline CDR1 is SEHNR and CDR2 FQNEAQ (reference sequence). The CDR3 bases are TGTGCCAGCAGCGACCTGGGTAGGACAGGGAAGAATGAAGCTTTCTTT. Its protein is CASSDLGRTGKNEAFF. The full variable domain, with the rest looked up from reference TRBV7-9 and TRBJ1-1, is DTGVSQNPRHKITKRGQNVTFRCDPISEHNRLYWYRQTLGQGPEFLTYFQNEAQLEKSRLLSDRFSAERPKGSFSTLEIQRTEQGDSAMYLCASSDLGRTGKNEAFFGQGTRLTVV.

CDR3 nucleotide sequence: TGTGCCAGTAGTATACAGGCGAGAATGAACACTGAAGCTTTCTTT. Amino acid sequence: CASSIQARMNTEAFF. The chain has TRBV19 and TRBJ1-1, with D unclear. The CDR3 has 15 residues. The germline V gene has CDR1 LNHDA and CDR2 SQIVND (reference sequence). Trimming pared 2 bases from V and 0 bases from J, leaving 10 bases between.

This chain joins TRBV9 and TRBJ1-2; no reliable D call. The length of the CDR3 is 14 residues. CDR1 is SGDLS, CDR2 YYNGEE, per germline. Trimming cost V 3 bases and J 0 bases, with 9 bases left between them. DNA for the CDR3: TGTGCCAGCAGCGCCCGAGGTACTAACTATGGCTACACCTTC. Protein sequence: CASSARGTNYGYTF.

CDR3 sequence: CASSKARSGGSYEQYF. The CDR3 bases are TGTGCCAGCAGCAAAGCACGTAGCGGGGGATCCTACGAGCAGTACTTC. The chain employs TRBV21-1 and TRBJ2-7; TRBD2, the D gene given by the table, was not confirmed from the DNA. TRBV21-1 is a pseudogene segment. CDR3 length equals 16 residues.

CDR3 in amino acids: CATGGSLYYGYTF. CDR3 nucleotides: TGTGCCACCGGGGGTTCCCTCTACTATGGCTACACCTTC. The chain combines TRBV6-5 with TRBJ1-2; tentative D call: TRBD1 (5 bases). Germline values: CDR1 MNHEY, CDR2 SVGAGI. The CDR3 has 13 amino acids. Trimming removed 10 bases from V and 3 bases from J, with 15 bases in between.

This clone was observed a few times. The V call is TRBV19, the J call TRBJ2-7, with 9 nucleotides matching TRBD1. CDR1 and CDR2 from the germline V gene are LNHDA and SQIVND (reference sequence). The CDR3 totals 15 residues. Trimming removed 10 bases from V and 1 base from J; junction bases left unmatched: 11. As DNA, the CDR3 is TGTGCCACCACAGGGGGCCCTGCCGGATCCTACGAGCAGTACTTC. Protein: CATTGGPAGSYEQYF. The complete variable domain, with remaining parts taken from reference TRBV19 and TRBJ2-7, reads DGGITQSPKYLFRKEGQNVTLSCEQNLNHDAMYWYRQDPGQGLRLIYYSQIVNDFQKGDIAEGYSVSREKKESFPLTVTSAQKNPTAFYLCATTGGPAGSYEQYFGPGTRLTVT.

Here the CDR3 reads CASSFRTGGESEQFF. The CDR3 coding sequence is TGTGCCAGCAGCTTCAGGACAGGGGGTGAAAGTGAGCAGTTCTTC. The chain links TRBV11-2 to TRBJ2-1; 10 nucleotides align to TRBD1. Germline loops: CDR1 SGHAT, CDR2 FQNNGV. This CDR3 is built from 15 residues. V lost 3 bases to trimming and J lost 9 bases; unmatched junction nucleotides: 8.

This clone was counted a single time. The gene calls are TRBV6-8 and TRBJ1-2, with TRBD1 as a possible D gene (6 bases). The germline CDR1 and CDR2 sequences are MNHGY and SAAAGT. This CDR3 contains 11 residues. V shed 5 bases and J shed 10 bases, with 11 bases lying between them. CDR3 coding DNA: TGTGCCAGCAGTCCCGCGGGGGCCTACACCTTC. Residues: CASSPAGAYTF.

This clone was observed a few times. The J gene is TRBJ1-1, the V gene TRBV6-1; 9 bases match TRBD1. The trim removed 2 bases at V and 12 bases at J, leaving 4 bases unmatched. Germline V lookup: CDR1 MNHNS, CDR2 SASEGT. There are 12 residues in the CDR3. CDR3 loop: CASSENRGLTFF. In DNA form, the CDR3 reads TGTGCCAGCAGTGAAAACAGGGGGCTAACTTTCTTT.

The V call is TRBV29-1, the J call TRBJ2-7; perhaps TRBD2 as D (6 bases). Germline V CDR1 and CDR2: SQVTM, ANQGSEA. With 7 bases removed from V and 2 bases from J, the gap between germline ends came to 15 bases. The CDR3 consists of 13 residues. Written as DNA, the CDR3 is TGCAGCGCCGGTGGGGGGTTCACCTACGAGCAGTACTTC. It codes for CSAGGGFTYEQYF.

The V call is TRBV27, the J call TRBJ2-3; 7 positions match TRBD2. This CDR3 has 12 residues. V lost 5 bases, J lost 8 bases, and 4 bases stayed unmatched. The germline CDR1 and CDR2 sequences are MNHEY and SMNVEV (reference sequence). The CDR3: CASSPWGGTQYF. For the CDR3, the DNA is TGTGCCAGCAGTCCATGGGGGGGTACGCAGTATTTT.

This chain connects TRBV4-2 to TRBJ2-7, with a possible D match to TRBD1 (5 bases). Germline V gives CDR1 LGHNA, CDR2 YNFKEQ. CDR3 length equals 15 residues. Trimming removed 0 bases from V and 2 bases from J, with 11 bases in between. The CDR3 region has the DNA TGTGCCAGCAGCCAAGAAGGGCAGACAGCCTACGAGCAGTACTTC. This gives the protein CASSQEGQTAYEQYF.

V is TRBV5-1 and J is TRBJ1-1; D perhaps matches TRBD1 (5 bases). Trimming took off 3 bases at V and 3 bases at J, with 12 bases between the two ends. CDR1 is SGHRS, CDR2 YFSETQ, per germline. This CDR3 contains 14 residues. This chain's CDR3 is CASSSFQGDTEAFF. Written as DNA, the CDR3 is TGCGCCAGCAGCTCATTCCAGGGTGACACTGAAGCTTTCTTT.

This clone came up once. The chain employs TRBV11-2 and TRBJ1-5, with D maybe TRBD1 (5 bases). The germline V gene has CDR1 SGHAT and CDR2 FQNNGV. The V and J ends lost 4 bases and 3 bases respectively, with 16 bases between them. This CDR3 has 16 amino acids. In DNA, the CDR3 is TGTGCCAGCAGCTCGGGTGGGGCCGGCGTCAATCAGCCCCAGCATTTT. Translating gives CASSSGGAGVNQPQHF.

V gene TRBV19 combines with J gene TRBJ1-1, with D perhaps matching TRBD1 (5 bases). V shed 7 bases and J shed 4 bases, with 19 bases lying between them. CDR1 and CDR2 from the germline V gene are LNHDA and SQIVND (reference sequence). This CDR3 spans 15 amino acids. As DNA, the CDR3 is TGTGCCAGTACACAGACCGAACTGGGGGGCACTGAAGCTTTCTTT. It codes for CASTQTELGGTEAFF. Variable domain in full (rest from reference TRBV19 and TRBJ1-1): DGGITQSPKYLFRKEGQNVTLSCEQNLNHDAMYWYRQDPGQGLRLIYYSQIVNDFQKGDIAEGYSVSREKKESFPLTVTSAQKNPTAFYLCASTQTELGGTEAFFGQGTRLTVV.

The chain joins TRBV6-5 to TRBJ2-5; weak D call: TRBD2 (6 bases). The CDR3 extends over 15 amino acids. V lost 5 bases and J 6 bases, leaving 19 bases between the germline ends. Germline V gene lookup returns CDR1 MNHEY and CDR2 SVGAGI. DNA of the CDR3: TGTGCCAGCAGTCCCCGCGCTAGCGTCTTCCAGACCCAGTACTTC. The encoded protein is CASSPRASVFQTQYF.